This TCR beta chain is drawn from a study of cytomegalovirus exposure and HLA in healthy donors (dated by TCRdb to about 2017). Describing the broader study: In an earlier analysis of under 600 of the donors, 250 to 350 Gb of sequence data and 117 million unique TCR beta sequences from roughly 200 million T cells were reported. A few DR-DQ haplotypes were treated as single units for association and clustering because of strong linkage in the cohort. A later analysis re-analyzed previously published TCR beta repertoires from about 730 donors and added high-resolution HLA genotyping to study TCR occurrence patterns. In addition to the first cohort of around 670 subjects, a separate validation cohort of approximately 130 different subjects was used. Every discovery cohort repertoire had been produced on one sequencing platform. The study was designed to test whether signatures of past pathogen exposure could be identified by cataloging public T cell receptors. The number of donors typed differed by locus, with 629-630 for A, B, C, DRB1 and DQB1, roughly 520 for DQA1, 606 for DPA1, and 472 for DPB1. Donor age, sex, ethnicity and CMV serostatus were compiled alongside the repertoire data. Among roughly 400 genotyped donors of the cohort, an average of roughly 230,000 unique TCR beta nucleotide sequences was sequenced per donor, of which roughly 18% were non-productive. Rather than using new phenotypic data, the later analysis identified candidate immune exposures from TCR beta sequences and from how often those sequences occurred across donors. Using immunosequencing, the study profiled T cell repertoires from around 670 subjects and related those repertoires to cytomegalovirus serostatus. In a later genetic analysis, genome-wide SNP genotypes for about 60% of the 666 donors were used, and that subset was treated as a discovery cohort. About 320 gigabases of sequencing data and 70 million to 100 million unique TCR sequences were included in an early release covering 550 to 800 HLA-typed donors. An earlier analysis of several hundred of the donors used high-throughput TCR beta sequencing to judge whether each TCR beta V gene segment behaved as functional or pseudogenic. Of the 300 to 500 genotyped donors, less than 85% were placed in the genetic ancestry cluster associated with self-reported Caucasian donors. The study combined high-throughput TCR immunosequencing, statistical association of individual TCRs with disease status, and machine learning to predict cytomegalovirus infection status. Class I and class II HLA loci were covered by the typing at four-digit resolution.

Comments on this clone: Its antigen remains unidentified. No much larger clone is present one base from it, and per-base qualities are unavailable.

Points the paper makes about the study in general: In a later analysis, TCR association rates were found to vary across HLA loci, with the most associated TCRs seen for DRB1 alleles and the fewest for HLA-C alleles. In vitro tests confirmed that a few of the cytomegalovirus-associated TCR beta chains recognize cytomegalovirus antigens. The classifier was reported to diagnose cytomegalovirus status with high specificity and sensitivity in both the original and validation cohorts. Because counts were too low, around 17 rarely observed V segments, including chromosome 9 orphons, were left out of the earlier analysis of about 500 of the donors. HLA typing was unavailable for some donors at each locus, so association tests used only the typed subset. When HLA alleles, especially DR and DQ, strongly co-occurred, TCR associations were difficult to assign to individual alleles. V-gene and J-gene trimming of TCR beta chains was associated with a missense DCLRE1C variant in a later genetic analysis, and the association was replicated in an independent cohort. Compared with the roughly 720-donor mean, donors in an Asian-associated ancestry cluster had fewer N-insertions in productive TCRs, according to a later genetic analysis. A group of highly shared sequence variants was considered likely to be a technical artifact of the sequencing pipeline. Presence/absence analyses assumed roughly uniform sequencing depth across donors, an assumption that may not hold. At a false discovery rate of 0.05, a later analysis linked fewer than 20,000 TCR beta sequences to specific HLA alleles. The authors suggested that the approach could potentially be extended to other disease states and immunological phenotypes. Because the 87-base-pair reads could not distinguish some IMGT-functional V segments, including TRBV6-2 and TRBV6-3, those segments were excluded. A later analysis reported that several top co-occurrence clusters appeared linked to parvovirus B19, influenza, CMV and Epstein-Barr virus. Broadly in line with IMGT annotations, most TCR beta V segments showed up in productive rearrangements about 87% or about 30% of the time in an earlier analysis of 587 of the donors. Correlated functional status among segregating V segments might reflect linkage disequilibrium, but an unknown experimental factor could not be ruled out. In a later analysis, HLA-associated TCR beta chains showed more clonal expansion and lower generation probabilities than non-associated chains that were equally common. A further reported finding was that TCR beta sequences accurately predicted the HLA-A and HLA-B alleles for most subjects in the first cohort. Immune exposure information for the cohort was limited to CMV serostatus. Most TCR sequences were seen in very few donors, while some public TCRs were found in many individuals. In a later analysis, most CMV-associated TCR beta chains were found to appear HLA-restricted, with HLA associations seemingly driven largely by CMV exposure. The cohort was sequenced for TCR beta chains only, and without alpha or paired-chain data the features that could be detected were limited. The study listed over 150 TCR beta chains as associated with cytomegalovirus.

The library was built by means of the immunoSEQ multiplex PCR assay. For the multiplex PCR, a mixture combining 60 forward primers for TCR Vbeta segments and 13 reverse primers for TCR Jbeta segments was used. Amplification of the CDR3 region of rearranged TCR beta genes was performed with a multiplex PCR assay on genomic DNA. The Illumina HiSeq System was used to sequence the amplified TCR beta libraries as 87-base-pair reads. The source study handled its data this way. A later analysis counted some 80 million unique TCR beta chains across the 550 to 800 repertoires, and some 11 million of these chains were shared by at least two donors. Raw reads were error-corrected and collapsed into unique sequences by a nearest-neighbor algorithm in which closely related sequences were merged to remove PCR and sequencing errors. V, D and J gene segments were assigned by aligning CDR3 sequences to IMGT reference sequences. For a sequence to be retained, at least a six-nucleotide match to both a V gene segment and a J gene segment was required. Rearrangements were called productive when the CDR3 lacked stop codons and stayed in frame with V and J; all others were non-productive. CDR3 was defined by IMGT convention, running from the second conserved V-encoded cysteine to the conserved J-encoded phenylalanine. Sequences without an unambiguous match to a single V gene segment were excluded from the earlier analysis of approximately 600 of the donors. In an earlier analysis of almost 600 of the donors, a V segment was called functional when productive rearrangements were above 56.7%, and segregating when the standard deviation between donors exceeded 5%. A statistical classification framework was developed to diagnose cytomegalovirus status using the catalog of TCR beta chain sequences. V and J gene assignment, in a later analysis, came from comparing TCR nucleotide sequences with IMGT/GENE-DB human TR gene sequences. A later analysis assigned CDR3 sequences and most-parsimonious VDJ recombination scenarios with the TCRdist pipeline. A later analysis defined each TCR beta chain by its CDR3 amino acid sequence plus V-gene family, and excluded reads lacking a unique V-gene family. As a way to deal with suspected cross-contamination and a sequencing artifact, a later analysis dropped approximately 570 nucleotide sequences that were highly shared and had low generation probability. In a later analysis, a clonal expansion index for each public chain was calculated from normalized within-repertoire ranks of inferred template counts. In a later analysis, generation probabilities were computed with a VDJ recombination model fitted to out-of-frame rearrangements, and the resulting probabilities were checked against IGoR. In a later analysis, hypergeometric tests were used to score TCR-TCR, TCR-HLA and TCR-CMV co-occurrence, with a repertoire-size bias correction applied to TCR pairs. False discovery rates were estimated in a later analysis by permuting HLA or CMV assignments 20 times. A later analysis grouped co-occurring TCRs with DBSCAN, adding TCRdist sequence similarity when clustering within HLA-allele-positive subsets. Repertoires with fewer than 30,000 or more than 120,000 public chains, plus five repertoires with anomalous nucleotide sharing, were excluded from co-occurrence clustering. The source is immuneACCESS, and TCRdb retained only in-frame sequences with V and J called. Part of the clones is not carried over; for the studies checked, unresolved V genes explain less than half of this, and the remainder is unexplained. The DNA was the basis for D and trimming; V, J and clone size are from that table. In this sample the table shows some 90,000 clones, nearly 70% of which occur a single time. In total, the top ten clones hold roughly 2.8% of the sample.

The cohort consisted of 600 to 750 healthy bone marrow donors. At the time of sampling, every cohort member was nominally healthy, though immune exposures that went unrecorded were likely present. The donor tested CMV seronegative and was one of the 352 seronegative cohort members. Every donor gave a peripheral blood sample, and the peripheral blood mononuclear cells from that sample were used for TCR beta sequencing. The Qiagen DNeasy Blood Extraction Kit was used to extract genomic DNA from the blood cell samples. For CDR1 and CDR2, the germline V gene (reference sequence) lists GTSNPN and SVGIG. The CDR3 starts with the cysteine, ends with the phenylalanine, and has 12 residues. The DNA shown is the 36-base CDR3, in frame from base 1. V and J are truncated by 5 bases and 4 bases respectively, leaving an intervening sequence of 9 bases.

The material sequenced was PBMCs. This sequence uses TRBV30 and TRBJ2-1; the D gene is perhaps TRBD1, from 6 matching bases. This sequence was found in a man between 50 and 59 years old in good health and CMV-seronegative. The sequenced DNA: TGTGCCTGGGACAGGATTTACAATGAGCAGTTCTTC. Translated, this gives CAWDRIYNEQFF.